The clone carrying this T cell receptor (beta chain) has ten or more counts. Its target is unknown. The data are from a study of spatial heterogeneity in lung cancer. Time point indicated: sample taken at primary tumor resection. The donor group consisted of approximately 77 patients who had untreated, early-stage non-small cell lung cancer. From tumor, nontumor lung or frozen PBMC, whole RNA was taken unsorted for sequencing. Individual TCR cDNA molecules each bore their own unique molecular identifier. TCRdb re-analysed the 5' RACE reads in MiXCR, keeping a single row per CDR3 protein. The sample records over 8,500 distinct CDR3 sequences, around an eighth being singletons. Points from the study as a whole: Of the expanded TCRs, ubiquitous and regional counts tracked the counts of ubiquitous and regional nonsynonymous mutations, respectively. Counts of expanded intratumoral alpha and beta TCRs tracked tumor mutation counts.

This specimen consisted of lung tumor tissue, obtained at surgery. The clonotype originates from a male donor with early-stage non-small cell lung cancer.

CDR3 in amino acids: CASSPGSYEQYF. CDR3 sequence (DNA): TGTGCCAGCAGCCCCGGGTCCTACGAGCAGTACTTC. The gene calls are TRBV25-1 and TRBJ2-7; no firm D call. Germline CDR1 and CDR2: MGHDK and SYGVNS. Trimming shortened V by 6 bases and J by 1 base, and 7 bases separated the two germline ends. CDR3 size: 12 residues.